These 27 T cell receptor beta chains came from one sample sequenced in a study of shared clonotypes between healthy human individuals (dated by TCRdb to between 2020 and 2021). The method behind the library was the immunoSEQ multiplex PCR assay. TCRdb took over this immuneACCESS table, retaining in-frame rearrangements with V and J assigned. Such tables are incomplete; in checked studies, under half of the missing clones stem from an unresolved V gene, and the remainder is unexplained. The sample table lists 2 million to 3 million clones, more than 85% of them with a count of one. Together, the top ten hold 0.35% to 0.45% of the sample. The sequencing sample was made of naive CD4+ T cells from PBMCs. The sample's cell subset or site, from its label and the paper: CD45RA+ positively selected. The receptors stem from a man aged 18 to 30 in good health. Some clones in this sample may be carry-over from other donors' samples.

The rearrangement uses TRBV9 and TRBJ2-5; 9 bases align to TRBD2. CDR3 length: 17 amino acids. CDR1 and CDR2 (germline): SGDLS, YYNGEE. V lost 0 bases and J lost 5; bases outside the gene matches: 11. CDR3 residues: CASSVGVAGGPRETQYF. The DNA of the CDR3 is TGTGCCAGCAGCGTAGGGGTTGCGGGAGGGCCCAGGGAGACCCAGTACTTC.

V usage is TRBV18 and J usage is TRBJ2-1, with D perhaps TRBD1 or TRBD2 (5 bases each). The CDR3 length is 18 residues. The V end lost 2 bases, the J end lost 1 base, and 18 bases lay between the germline ends. CDR1 is KGHSH and CDR2 is LQKENI in the germline V gene. The CDR3 bases are TGTGCCAGCTCACCAAGGGACGGGAAGGGAGTGTCCTACAATGAGCAGTTCTTC. This encodes CASSPRDGKGVSYNEQFF.

Concerning this clone itself: The same CDR3 also results from other DNA sequences found in this sample. The chain uses TRBV6-5 and TRBJ2-3; D gene ambiguous. The CDR3 runs 14 residues. The germline V gene encodes CDR1 MNHEY and CDR2 SVGAGI. V dropped 0 bases and J dropped 3 bases, with 7 bases sitting between them. The CDR3 protein is CASSYSRQTDTQYF. Here the CDR3 DNA reads TGTGCCAGCAGTTACTCGAGGCAGACAGATACGCAGTATTTT.

The rearrangement joins TRBV4-1 to TRBJ2-1; D could derive from TRBD1 or TRBD2 (5 bases each). The CDR3 runs to 13 residues. Per germline, CDR1 MGHRA and CDR2 YSYEKL. The V and J ends lost 3 bases and 7 bases respectively, with 10 bases between them. CDR3 region: CASSQPGGNEQFF. CDR3 nucleotide sequence: TGCGCCAGCAGCCAGCCTGGGGGAAATGAGCAGTTCTTC.

V is TRBV7-3 and J is TRBJ2-5; 9 bases align to TRBD1. Germline trimming cut 5 bases from V and 5 bases from J; bases unmatched to any gene: 9. The CDR3 covers 15 residues. CDR1 and CDR2 (germline): SGHTA, FQGTGA. CDR3 in amino acids: CASSRTTGGLETQYF. Here the CDR3 DNA reads TGTGCCAGCAGCCGCACGACAGGGGGATTGGAGACCCAGTACTTC.

This clone has a single count. The CDR3 DNA follows: TGTGCCAGCGAGGGTCTTTATAGCAATCAGCCCCAGCATTTT. It encodes CASEGLYSNQPQHF. V usage is TRBV2 and J usage is TRBJ1-5; D remains unclear. With 8 bases removed from V and 0 bases from J, the gap between germline ends came to 11 bases. CDR1 and CDR2 from the germline V gene are SNHLY and FYNNEI. The CDR3 contains 14 residues. The full variable domain, its missing parts supplied by reference TRBV2 and TRBJ1-5, is EPEVTQTPSHQVTQMGQEVILRCVPISNHLYFYWYRQILGQKVEFLVSFYNNEISEKSEIFDDQFSVERPDGSNFTLKIRSTKLEDSAMYFCASEGLYSNQPQHFGDGTRLSIL.

V is TRBV7-3 and J is TRBJ1-2; D gene unclear. The CDR3 length is 13 residues. V lost 5 bases, J lost 4 bases, and 11 bases lay in between. CDR1 and CDR2 from the germline V gene are SGHTA and FQGTGA. The CDR3 reads CASSPPGSYGYTF. CDR3 nucleotides: TGTGCCAGCAGCCCCCCCGGATCCTATGGCTACACCTTC.

The chain employs TRBV5-4 and TRBJ2-2; no clear D. V gave up 0 bases and J gave up 6 bases, with 9 bases separating them. This CDR3 region has 14 residues. Germline V lookup: CDR1 SGHNT, CDR2 YYREEE (reference sequence). The CDR3 region has the DNA TGTGCCAGCAGCTTGGGCAACTCGGCCGGGGAGCTGTTTTTT. Translating it yields CASSLGNSAGELFF. Full variable domain (outside the CDR3, taken from reference TRBV5-4 and TRBJ2-2): ETGVTQSPTHLIKTRGQQVTLRCSSQSGHNTVSWYQQALGQGPQFIFQYYREEENGRGNFPPRFSGLQFPNYSSELNVNALELDDSALYLCASSLGNSAGELFFGEGSRLTVL.

This clone appeared once. This sequence joins TRBV2 and TRBJ2-1; the D gene is possibly TRBD2 (6 bases). There are 13 residues in the CDR3. The germline CDR1 and CDR2 sequences are SNHLY and FYNNEI. Trimming took off 3 bases at V and 6 bases at J, with 9 bases between the two ends. The CDR3 reads CASSDRRGNEQFF. Written as DNA, the CDR3 is TGTGCCAGCAGTGATAGGCGGGGCAATGAGCAGTTCTTC.

This clone was detected only once. The rearrangement joins TRBV7-9 to TRBJ1-1; D gene ambiguous. V shed 2 bases and J shed 5 bases, with 9 bases lying between them. Germline V gene lookup returns CDR1 SEHNR and CDR2 FQNEAQ (reference sequence). This CDR3 is 13 amino acids long. The CDR3 region is CASSLKTRTEAFF. The CDR3 coding sequence is TGTGCCAGCAGCTTAAAGACGAGGACTGAAGCTTTCTTT. The full variable domain, completed using reference TRBV7-9 and TRBJ1-1, is DTGVSQNPRHKITKRGQNVTFRCDPISEHNRLYWYRQTLGQGPEFLTYFQNEAQLEKSRLLSDRFSAERPKGSFSTLEIQRTEQGDSAMYLCASSLKTRTEAFFGQGTRLTVV.

The chain has TRBV30 and TRBJ2-7, with D tentatively TRBD1 (6 bases). This CDR3 spans 15 amino acids. Between the trimmed V and J ends, which lost 0 bases and 1 base, there was a span of 13 bases. Looked up from germline, CDR1 is GTSNPN and CDR2 is SVGIG (reference sequence). DNA for the CDR3: TGTGCCTGGAGTGTAGGGGGACACAGATCCTACGAGCAGTACTTC. It codes for CAWSVGGHRSYEQYF.

Notes on this clone: The same CDR3 can be traced to other DNA sequences in this sample. This chain connects TRBV28 to TRBJ1-1; D call uncertain. This CDR3 spans 11 amino acids. Germline V CDR1 and CDR2: MDHEN, SYDVKM. V was clipped by 7 bases and J by 2 bases, with 5 bases between them. Written as DNA, the CDR3 is TGTGCCAGCACCCTCAACACTGAAGCTTTCTTT. Protein: CASTLNTEAFF.

Points on this clone: Other DNA sequences in this specimen translate into the identical CDR3. The rearrangement joins TRBV28 to TRBJ2-7; a weak D match, TRBD2 (7 bases). Between the trimmed V and J ends, which lost 3 bases and 1 base, there was a span of 10 bases. Looked up from germline, CDR1 is MDHEN and CDR2 is SYDVKM. CDR3 length: 14 amino acids. The CDR3 protein is CASSLRGGSYEQYF. In DNA, the CDR3 is TGTGCCAGCAGTTTGAGGGGGGGTTCCTACGAGCAGTACTTC.

This clone was counted between two and nine times. The chain links TRBV5-4 to TRBJ1-2; D is ambiguous. Germline V lookup: CDR1 SGHNT, CDR2 YYREEE (reference sequence). The ends were cut back, 6 bases at V and 8 bases at J, with 17 bases in the middle. This CDR3 region has 13 residues. CDR3 loop: CASNDFRQQGYTF. CDR3 DNA: TGTGCCAGCAACGACTTCCGACAACAGGGCTACACCTTC. Full variable domain (remainder filled in from reference TRBV5-4 and TRBJ1-2): ETGVTQSPTHLIKTRGQQVTLRCSSQSGHNTVSWYQQALGQGPQFIFQYYREEENGRGNFPPRFSGLQFPNYSSELNVNALELDDSALYLCASNDFRQQGYTFGSGTRLTVV.

The chain links TRBV10-3 to TRBJ2-7; D is ambiguous. V shed 11 bases and J shed 2 bases, with 10 bases lying between them. Germline V CDR1 and CDR2: ENHRY, SYGVKD. The CDR3 is made up of 11 amino acids. CDR3 coding DNA: TGTGCCGCCTCGACGACCTACGAGCAGTACTTC. It is translated as CAASTTYEQYF.

The genes are TRBV5-6 and TRBJ1-1; 9 nucleotides align to TRBD1. CDR3 length: 14 residues. Unmatched junction bases numbered 4, after V lost 4 bases and J lost 3 bases. From germline, CDR1 is SGHDT and CDR2 YYEEEE. The CDR3 DNA is TGTGCCAGCAGCGCGGACAGGGGAGACACTGAAGCTTTCTTT. This translates into CASSADRGDTEAFF.

The J gene is TRBJ2-3, the V gene TRBV5-1; 8 bases are shared with TRBD1. This CDR3 has 17 residues. Losses at the gene ends were 3 bases for V and 4 bases for J; bases not matched to a gene: 13. CDR1 is SGHRS, CDR2 YFSETQ, per germline. The DNA for the CDR3 is TGCGCCAGCAGCTGGGAGCCTCAGGGGGCTCTCCCAGATACGCAGTATTTT. It is translated as CASSWEPQGALPDTQYF.

The rearrangement uses TRBV6-1 and TRBJ1-1; D possibly corresponds to TRBD1 (5 bases). CDR1 is MNHNS and CDR2 is SASEGT in the germline V gene. This CDR3 is built from 13 residues. Trimming shortened V by 4 bases and J by 10 bases, and 16 bases separated the two germline ends. CDR3: CASSGGIWGRAFF. CDR3 sequence (DNA): TGTGCCAGCAGTGGGGGGATATGGGGCAGAGCTTTCTTT.

The CDR3 DNA reads as TGTGCCAGCAGCTCCGACCCCCTTAAGAGCTCCTACAATGAGCAGTTCTTC. It specifies CASSSDPLKSSYNEQFF. V gene TRBV11-2 combines with J gene TRBJ2-1; unclear D gene. Per germline, CDR1 SGHAT and CDR2 FQNNGV. There are 17 residues in the CDR3. The germline V and J ends were trimmed by 4 bases and 0 bases, with 16 bases remaining between them.

CDR3 loop: CASSVSGSMSGELFF. The CDR3 DNA follows: TGCGCCAGCAGCGTTAGCGGGAGTATGTCCGGGGAGCTGTTTTTT. V usage is TRBV5-1 and J usage is TRBJ2-2, with 9 bases that match TRBD2. This CDR3 has 15 amino acids. Germline V lookup: CDR1 SGHRS, CDR2 YFSETQ. Germline trimming cut 4 bases from V and 6 bases from J; bases unmatched to any gene: 7.

This rearrangement joins TRBV7-8 to TRBJ2-1, with a weak D call TRBD2 (6 bases). The CDR3 loop spans 15 amino acids. Trimming left V 6 bases short and J 9 bases short, with 21 bases between. The germline CDR1 and CDR2 sequences are SGHVS and FQNEAQ. The CDR3 region has the DNA TGTGCCAGCAGAAAAGTTGGGACTTCCCTCGGTGAGCAGTTCTTC. Translation: CASRKVGTSLGEQFF.

DNA for the CDR3: TGCGCCAGCAGCTTGGCCGGGTATCGTTACGAGCAGTACTTC. It translates to CASSLAGYRYEQYF. The chain has TRBV5-1 and TRBJ2-7; D call uncertain. This CDR3 comprises 14 residues. V lost 0 bases and J 4 bases, leaving 11 bases between the germline ends. Germline lookup yields CDR1 SGHRS and CDR2 YFSETQ.

The chain employs TRBV9 and TRBJ2-3; TRBD2 matches 8 bases. The CDR3 loop spans 17 amino acids. V lost 3 bases and J lost 0; bases outside the gene matches: 9. Per the germline V gene, CDR1 is SGDLS and CDR2 is YYNGEE. The CDR3 region is CASSAGRTSGSTDTQYF. The CDR3 bases are TGTGCCAGCAGCGCCGGTCGAACTAGCGGCAGCACAGATACGCAGTATTTT.

V gene TRBV18 combines with J gene TRBJ2-7; D remains unclear. From germline, CDR1 is KGHSH and CDR2 LQKENI. V lost 0 bases to trimming and J lost 6 bases, with 9 bases between them. This CDR3 region has 13 residues. This CDR3 is CASSPPARFEQYF. Written as DNA, the CDR3 is TGTGCCAGCTCACCACCTGCACGTTTCGAGCAGTACTTC.

The chain is built from TRBV5-4 and TRBJ1-2, with a possible D match to TRBD1 (5 bases). The CDR3 covers 13 residues. Germline V gene lookup returns CDR1 SGHNT and CDR2 YYREEE (reference sequence). Trimming removed 2 bases at V and 4 bases at J, with 9 bases between. The CDR3 coding sequence is TGTGCCAGCAGCTTCCGGGACCGCTATGGCTACACCTTC. Translating gives CASSFRDRYGYTF.

The chain links TRBV7-7 to TRBJ2-3, with D uncertain. Germline assignment: CDR1 SSHAT and CDR2 FNYEAQ (reference sequence). The CDR3 is made up of 15 amino acids. Deletions cut 1 base from V and 3 bases from J, with 11 bases between. In nucleotides, the CDR3 is TGTGCCAGCAGCTTAGGCGTGAGGCTGACAGATACGCAGTATTTT. The encoded protein is CASSLGVRLTDTQYF.

This rearrangement joins TRBV5-4 to TRBJ2-7, with 10 positions matching TRBD1. Germline V gene sequence: CDR1 SGHNT, CDR2 YYREEE (reference sequence). The CDR3 covers 14 residues. Trimming took 5 bases from V and 6 from J; bases not matched to a gene: 8. CDR3 sequence: CASRQGQGFGEQYF. The CDR3 region has the DNA TGTGCCAGCAGGCAGGGACAGGGGTTTGGCGAGCAGTACTTC. Supplemented by reference TRBV5-4 and TRBJ2-7, the full variable domain reads ETGVTQSPTHLIKTRGQQVTLRCSSQSGHNTVSWYQQALGQGPQFIFQYYREEENGRGNFPPRFSGLQFPNYSSELNVNALELDDSALYLCASRQGQGFGEQYFGPGTRLTVT.